A selection of T cell receptor beta chains follows, all from one sample in a study of blood T cell repertoires in COVID-19. The protocol was immunoSEQ multiplex PCR, while the TCRdb copy is restricted to in-frame clones and leaves out a portion. The sample lists over 250,000 clones, around 87% occurring once. The sequencing sample was made of peripheral blood. These receptors originate from a woman aged 50 to 60 with acute or convalescent COVID-19. The CDR3 runs from the conserved cysteine through the conserved F or W. A D gene is named only where the DNA matches it firmly. Where a row states a size, it is once, few, many or the class of an expanded clone; other rows omit it.

clone_size d_call j_call v_call cdr3_aa cdr3_nt
- TRBD1 TRBJ1-1 TRBV18 CASSPRTGVDEAFF TGTGCCAGCTCACCCCGGACAGGGGTTGATGAAGCTTTCTTT
- - TRBJ1-4 TRBV5-1 CASSKTAATNEKLFF TGCGCCAGCAGCAAGACAGCTGCAACTAATGAAAAACTGTTTTTT
- TRBD1 TRBJ2-7 TRBV7-2 CASSLEGTGVYEQYF TGTGCCAGCAGCTTAGAAGGGACAGGAGTCTACGAGCAGTACTTC
- TRBD2 TRBJ2-1 TRBV19 CATRTSGSNYNEQFF TGTGCCACCCGGACTAGCGGGTCCAACTACAATGAGCAGTTCTTC
- - TRBJ1-5 TRBV5-5 CASSLGEQAFSLQPQHF TGTGCCAGCAGCCTTGGGGAGCAGGCCTTTTCGTTACAGCCCCAGCATTTT
- TRBD1 TRBJ1-1 TRBV18 CASSPRGQEAFF TGTGCCAGCTCACCACGGGGACAGGAAGCTTTCTTT
- - TRBJ1-3 TRBV9 CASSVPGPLGNTIYF TGTGCCAGCAGCGTACCAGGTCCCCTTGGAAACACCATATATTTT
- - TRBJ1-1 TRBV7-3 CASSLGGAVFMGPEAFF TGTGCCAGCAGCTTAGGCGGGGCGGTCTTTATGGGGCCCGAAGCTTTCTTT
- TRBD1 TRBJ2-4 TRBV3-1/TRBV3-2 CASSQDGTGQDIQYF TGTGCCAGCAGCCAAGACGGGACAGGGCAGGACATTCAGTACTTC
- TRBD1 TRBJ1-2 TRBV29-1 CSAGQVYGYTF TGCAGCGCCGGACAGGTTTATGGCTACACCTTC
- - TRBJ1-5 TRBV24-1 CATSDDRPGDNQPQHF TGTGCCACCAGTGATGACAGGCCTGGTGACAATCAGCCCCAGCATTTT
few TRBD1 TRBJ1-1 TRBV10-3 CAISEPYRGSGTEAFF TGTGCCATCAGTGAGCCATACAGGGGATCGGGCACTGAAGCTTTCTTT
- - TRBJ2-2 TRBV24-1 CATSDLVRAATGELFF TGTGCCACCAGTGATTTGGTCAGGGCGGCCACCGGGGAGCTGTTTTTT
- - TRBJ1-4 TRBV24-1 CATSAPGRASEKLFF TGTGCCACCAGTGCCCCGGGCAGGGCGAGTGAAAAACTGTTTTTT
- TRBD1 TRBJ1-6 TRBV6-1 CASSEHRGLSPLHF TGTGCCAGCAGTGAACACAGGGGGCTTTCACCCCTCCACTTT
once - TRBJ2-2 TRBV18 CASSPRATGELFF TGTGCCAGCTCACCACGGGCGACCGGGGAGCTGTTTTTT
- - TRBJ1-2 TRBV19 CASSMARDTIRRNYGYTF TGTGCCAGTAGTATGGCACGGGACACCATAAGGCGGAACTATGGCTACACCTTC
- TRBD2 TRBJ2-3 TRBV5-6 CASSLGGRANTDTQYF TGTGCCAGCAGCTTGGGAGGGAGGGCCAATACAGATACGCAGTATTTT
- - TRBJ2-5 TRBV7-9 CASPPPDKETQYF TGTGCCAGCCCTCCCCCTGACAAAGAGACCCAGTACTTC
- TRBD1 TRBJ2-3 TRBV5-1 CATGTETTDTQYF TGCGCCACCGGGACAGAGACCACAGATACGCAGTATTTT
- - TRBJ2-5 TRBV5-1 CASSLVGRGETQYF TGCGCCAGCAGCTTGGTTGGGCGAGGGGAGACCCAGTACTTC
- TRBD1 TRBJ1-5 TRBV19 CASSTRQGVISNQPQHF TGTGCCAGTAGTACAAGACAGGGGGTGATAAGCAATCAGCCCCAGCATTTT
once - TRBJ1-5 TRBV6-2/TRBV6-3 CASSPDSLGRPQHF TGTGCCAGCAGTCCAGACAGCCTGGGTAGGCCCCAGCATTTT
- TRBD2 TRBJ2-1 TRBV28 CASRLGLALNEQFF TGTGCCAGTAGATTGGGACTAGCCCTCAATGAGCAGTTCTTC
- TRBD1 TRBJ2-5 TRBV18 CASSPLQGALGQETQYF TGTGCCAGCTCACCTTTACAGGGGGCTTTGGGGCAAGAGACCCAGTACTTC
many TRBD2 TRBJ2-1 TRBV20-1 CSASGLDYQTTEQFF TGCAGTGCTAGTGGACTAGACTACCAAACAACTGAGCAGTTCTTC
- TRBD2 TRBJ2-7 TRBV28 CATRGASGTYEQYF TGTGCCACCCGGGGGGCTAGCGGGACCTACGAGCAGTACTTC
- TRBD2 TRBJ2-7 TRBV5-4 CASSFSGRADEQYF TGTGCCAGCAGCTTTAGCGGGAGGGCCGACGAGCAGTACTTC
- TRBD1 TRBJ1-4 TRBV28 CASSLLLQGRGEKLFF TGTGCCAGCAGTTTATTGCTACAGGGGAGAGGTGAAAAACTGTTTTTT
- - TRBJ2-7 TRBV7-2 CASSYESRGTSEQYF TGTGCCAGCAGCTACGAATCCAGGGGGACTAGCGAGCAGTACTTC
- - TRBJ2-1 TRBV24-1 CATSELGPGEQFF TGTGCCACCAGTGAACTGGGGCCGGGTGAGCAGTTCTTC
- TRBD1 TRBJ1-1 TRBV24-1 CATSEGQGGPEAFF TGTGCCACCAGTGAGGGACAGGGGGGCCCAGAAGCTTTCTTT
- TRBD2 TRBJ2-5 TRBV3-1/TRBV3-2 CASSLYSGLAGGAVETQYF TGTGCCAGCAGCCTATACTCGGGACTAGCGGGAGGCGCCGTGGAGACCCAGTACTTC
- TRBD2 TRBJ2-5 TRBV4-2 CASSQDGTSGLGQETQYF TGTGCCAGCAGCCAAGATGGGACTAGCGGGCTTGGCCAAGAGACCCAGTACTTC
- TRBD1 TRBJ1-1 TRBV7-3 CASSLPGTGGRTEAFF TGTGCCAGCAGCTTACCAGGGACAGGGGGAAGAACTGAAGCTTTCTTT
- TRBD1 TRBJ2-3 TRBV5-1 CASSRGGSGSDTQYF TGCGCCAGCAGCCGAGGGGGCTCGGGATCAGATACGCAGTATTTT
- - TRBJ1-1 TRBV30 CAWSVRVETEAFF TGTGCCTGGAGTGTACGGGTCGAGACTGAAGCTTTCTTT
once TRBD1 TRBJ2-3 TRBV7-9 CASSPGQGAGDTQYF TGTGCCAGCAGCCCAGGACAGGGGGCGGGAGATACGCAGTATTTT
- TRBD1 TRBJ1-1 TRBV28 CASSKITGGGMNTEAFF TGTGCCAGCAGCAAAATTACAGGGGGCGGGATGAACACTGAAGCTTTCTTT
- - TRBJ2-2 TRBV5-1 CASKRDDSFGELFF TGCGCCAGCAAACGCGACGACAGTTTTGGGGAGCTGTTTTTT
- - TRBJ1-1 TRBV20-1 CSAYLNTEAFF TGCAGTGCTTATTTAAACACTGAAGCTTTCTTT
- - TRBJ2-7 TRBV5-5 CASSLPGGNYEQYF TGTGCCAGCAGCTTGCCCGGAGGTAACTACGAGCAGTACTTC
- - TRBJ2-1 TRBV6-1 CASSEDFNNEQFF TGTGCCAGCAGTGAAGATTTCAACAATGAGCAGTTCTTC